This T cell receptor beta chain emerged from a study of graft-versus-host responses after intestinal transplantation. Study details: The transplants performed in recipients were multivisceral, liver-intestinal, or isolated intestinal. Every one of the recipients received anti-thymocyte globulin induction and afterwards took tacrolimus and steroids for roughly three years. General study points: Early post-transplant declines in HvG were associated with peak levels of circulating GvH clones. Within allografts, high graft-versus-host to host-versus-graft clonal ratios were seen among patients with graft-donor T cell macrochimerism.

As regards this clone: Its cognate antigen is unknown.

The protocol was immunoSEQ multiplex PCR, while the TCRdb copy is restricted to in-frame clones and leaves out a portion. Among about 90,000 clones listed, roughly 80% were seen once. CDR3 size: 14 residues. CDR1 and CDR2 from the germline V gene are SNHLY and FYNNEI. Trimming cost V 7 bases and J 5 bases, with 17 bases left between them. The J gene is TRBJ1-2, the V gene TRBV2; weak D call: TRBD1 (5 bases). Source: unstimulated CD4+ T cells sorted from spleen or lymph node cells, taken before intestinal transplant. This receptor was identified in a human donor who received an intestinal transplant. CDR3 bases: TGTGCCAGCACAGGACAACCAGGACCGTATGGCTACACCTTC. This encodes CASTGQPGPYGYTF.